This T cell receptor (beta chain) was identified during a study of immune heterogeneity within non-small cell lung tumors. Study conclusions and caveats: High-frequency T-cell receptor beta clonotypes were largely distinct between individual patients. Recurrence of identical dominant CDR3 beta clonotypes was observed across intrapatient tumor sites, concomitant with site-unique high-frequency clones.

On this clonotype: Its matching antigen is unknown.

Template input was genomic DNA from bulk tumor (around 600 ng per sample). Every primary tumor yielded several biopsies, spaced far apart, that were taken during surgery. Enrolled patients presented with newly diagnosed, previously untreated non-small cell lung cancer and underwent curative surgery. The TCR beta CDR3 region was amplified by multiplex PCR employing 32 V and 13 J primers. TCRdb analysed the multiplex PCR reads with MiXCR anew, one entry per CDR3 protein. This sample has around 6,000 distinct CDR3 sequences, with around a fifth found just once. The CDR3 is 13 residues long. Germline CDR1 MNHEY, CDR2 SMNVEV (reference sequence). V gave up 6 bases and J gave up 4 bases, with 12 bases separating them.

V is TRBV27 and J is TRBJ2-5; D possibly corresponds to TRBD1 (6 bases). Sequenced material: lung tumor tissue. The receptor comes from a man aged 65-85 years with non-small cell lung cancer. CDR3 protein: CASSRGPLETQYF. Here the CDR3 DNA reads TGTGCCAGCAGCAGGGGCCCGTTAGAGACCCAGTACTTC.